What follows are 6 T cell receptor beta chains derived from one specimen sequenced in a study of T cell repertoires in cytomegalovirus infection. TCRdb reprocessed the reads via MiXCR and lists one record per CDR3 protein. The repertoire holds approximately 190,000 distinct CDR3 sequences, roughly 28% seen once, with 31% in the top ten. The sequencing input was PBMCs. The receptors originated from a human donor in good health (CMV status not recorded). Some clones in this sample may be carry-over from other donors' samples.

This clonotype occurred many times. The J gene is TRBJ1-5, the V gene TRBV7-2; D unclear. Looked up from germline, CDR1 is SGHTA and CDR2 is FQGNSA. The CDR3 totals 15 residues. The V end was cut by 7 bases, the J end by 6 bases, with 19 bases between. This CDR3 reads CASTRGGMAGQPQHF. In DNA form, the CDR3 reads TGTGCCAGCACACGAGGCGGGATGGCAGGTCAGCCCCAGCATTTT.

The CDR3 DNA follows: TGTGCCAGCACCTCGTTCCGGGACTTCGGTGAAGCTTTCTTT. It is translated as CASTSFRDFGEAFF. V and J are TRBV7-2 and TRBJ1-1, with a tentative D call TRBD1 (5 bases). V lost 7 bases, J lost 7 bases, and 19 bases lay in between. This CDR3 has 14 amino acids. CDR1 is SGHTA and CDR2 is FQGNSA in the germline V gene.

The chain links TRBV5-1 to TRBJ2-2; 10 nucleotides match TRBD2. The CDR3 contains 16 residues. Germline CDR1 SGHRS, CDR2 YFSETQ. The junction had 6 bases not matched to a gene; V was cut back by 4 bases and J by 3 bases. This CDR3 reads CASSVEGTSDTGELFF. The DNA of the CDR3 is TGCGCCAGCAGCGTCGAAGGGACTAGCGACACCGGGGAGCTGTTTTTT.

This clonotype was seen many times. At one end the junction does not follow the germline gene, possibly because of a read error. This chain joins TRBV7-3 and TRBJ1-1, with D hard to call. The CDR3 extends over 13 amino acids. Looked up from germline, CDR1 is SGHTA and CDR2 is FQGTGA. In nucleotides, the CDR3 is TGTGCCAGCAGCGTAACAGTGAACACTGAAGCTTTCTTT. Translating it yields CASSVTVNTEAFF. Filled out from reference TRBV7-3 and TRBJ1-1, the complete variable domain reads GAGVSQTPSNKVTEKGKYVELRCDPISGHTALYWYRQSLGQGPEFLIYFQGTGAADDSGLPNDRFFAVRPEGSVSTLKIQRTERGDSAVYLCASSVTVNTEAFFGQGTRLTVV.

This clonotype was found a few times. Relative to the germline gene, one junction end is altered; a read error may explain this. The chain couples TRBV7-7 to TRBJ1-6; no clear D gene. Per the germline V gene, CDR1 is SSHAT and CDR2 is FNYEAQ (reference sequence). This CDR3 is built from 18 residues. The CDR3 protein is CASSPSGEPSSYNSPLHF. The CDR3 coding sequence is TGTGCTAGCAGCCCTTCCGGGGAACCAAGCTCCTATAATTCACCCCTCCACTTT.

This clonotype was picked up a small number of times. The junction shows a germline mismatch at one end, possibly a read error. The chain is built from TRBV4-1 and TRBJ1-2; weak D call: TRBD1 (6 bases). Looked up from germline, CDR1 is MGHRA and CDR2 is YSYEKL. CDR3 size: 15 residues. The CDR3 coding sequence is TGTGCCAGCAGCCAAGATGGGCAGGGGATCTATGGCTACACCTTC. Translated, it gives CASSQDGQGIYGYTF.